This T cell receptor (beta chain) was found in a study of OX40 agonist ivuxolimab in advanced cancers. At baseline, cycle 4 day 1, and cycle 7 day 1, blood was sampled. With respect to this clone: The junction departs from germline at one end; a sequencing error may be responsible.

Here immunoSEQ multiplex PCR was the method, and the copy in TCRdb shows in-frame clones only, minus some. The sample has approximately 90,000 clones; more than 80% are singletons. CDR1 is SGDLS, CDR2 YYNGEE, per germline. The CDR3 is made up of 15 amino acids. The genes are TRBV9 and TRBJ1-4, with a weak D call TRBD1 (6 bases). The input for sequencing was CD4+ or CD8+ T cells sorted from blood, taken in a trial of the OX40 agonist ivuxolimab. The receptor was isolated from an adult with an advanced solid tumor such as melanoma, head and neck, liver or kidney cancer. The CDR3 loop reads CASSVGGPTNEKLVF. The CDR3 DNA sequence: TGTGCCAGCAGCGTTGGGGGGCCAACTAATGAAAAACTGGTTTTT.